These 16 T cell receptor beta chains were all obtained from the same sample, sequenced in a study of neoadjuvant nivolumab and ipilimumab in lung cancer. Data came from immunoSEQ multiplex PCR; TCRdb stores just in-frame clones and leaves some out. The sample lists roughly 34,000 clones; approximately 92% were seen once. The starting material was peripheral blood, obtained after neoadjuvant nivolumab, alone or with ipilimumab, at or shortly before surgery. The receptor set was obtained from an adult with non-small cell lung cancer.

The chain combines TRBV6-1 with TRBJ2-1, with TRBD2 matching over 8 bases. V shed 7 bases, J shed 4 bases, and the junction held 9 bases outside the gene matches. Germline CDR1 is MNHNS and CDR2 is SASEGT. The CDR3 runs to 15 residues. For the CDR3, the DNA is TGTGCCAGCAAAGTAGAACTAGCGGATTACAATGAGCAGTTCTTC. As protein: CASKVELADYNEQFF.

The V and J genes are TRBV11-3 and TRBJ2-7, with 9 bases lining up with TRBD1. The V gene's germline CDR1 is SGHNT and CDR2 YENEEA. The CDR3 extends over 14 amino acids. Unmatched junction bases numbered 9, after V lost 5 bases and J lost 7 bases. This chain's CDR3 is CASSRDREAGEQYF. CDR3 bases: TGTGCCAGCAGCCGGGACAGGGAAGCGGGAGAGCAGTACTTC.

This chain links TRBV9 with TRBJ1-4; maybe TRBD1 (5 bases). In germline, CDR1 is SGDLS, CDR2 YYNGEE. The CDR3 is 14 amino acids. Trimming stripped 3 bases from V and 8 bases from J, with 14 bases between. The CDR3 sequence: CASSGDGRPEKLFF. The CDR3 DNA reads as TGTGCCAGCAGCGGGGACGGACGACCCGAAAAACTGTTTTTT.

V and J are TRBV6-6 and TRBJ2-2; D remains ambiguous. V was trimmed by 6 bases and J by 6 bases, leaving 17 bases between them. The germline gives CDR1 MNHNY, CDR2 SVGAGI (reference sequence). There are 15 residues in the CDR3. CDR3 sequence reads: CASSPGPHGAGELFF. CDR3 nucleotide sequence: TGTGCCAGCAGCCCTGGACCCCATGGAGCCGGGGAGCTGTTTTTT.

The chain links TRBV7-2 to TRBJ1-5; D call uncertain. CDR3 size: 14 residues. Germline-derived CDR1 and CDR2 are SGHTA and FQGNSA. V lost 3 bases and J 3 bases, leaving 9 bases between the germline ends. The CDR3 region has the DNA TGTGCCAGCAGCTTGGGTCAGCCCAATCAGCCCCAGCATTTT. It translates to CASSLGQPNQPQHF.

The J gene is TRBJ2-5, the V gene TRBV10-2, with D tentatively TRBD2 (5 bases). Per the germline V gene, CDR1 is WSHSY and CDR2 is SAAADI. Trimming stripped 0 bases from V and 4 bases from J, with 12 bases between. The CDR3 spans 15 residues. As DNA, the CDR3 is TGCGCCAGCAGTGAGTCGAGGGCTAAAGGAGAGACCCAGTACTTC. It translates to CASSESRAKGETQYF.

This rearrangement joins TRBV28 to TRBJ2-7; D possibly corresponds to TRBD2 (6 bases). CDR1 and CDR2 (germline): MDHEN, SYDVKM. Trimming left V 6 bases short and J 4 bases short, with 16 bases between. The CDR3 is 14 residues long. CDR3 region: CASRSGTLTYEQYF. CDR3 nucleotide sequence: TGTGCCAGCAGGTCCGGGACTCTTACTTACGAGCAGTACTTC.

The chain carries TRBV11-3 and TRBJ2-5, with 13 nucleotides matching TRBD2. Germline V CDR1 and CDR2: SGHNT, YENEEA. The ends lost 5 bases at V and 5 bases at J; junction bases unmatched: 8. The CDR3 sequence is 16 residues long. The CDR3 nucleotides are TGTGCCAGCAGCCCAGGACTAGCGGGAGAACAGGAGACCCAGTACTTC. It specifies CASSPGLAGEQETQYF.

The V call is TRBV5-1, the J call TRBJ2-7, with 9 bases aligning to TRBD2. The V gene's germline CDR1 is SGHRS and CDR2 YFSETQ. CDR3 size: 15 residues. With 6 bases clipped from V and 5 bases from J, the junction kept 12 bases outside the gene matches. The CDR3 bases are TGCGCCAGCAAGGGACTAGCAGGGCTCCGTCACGAGCAGTACTTC. Translating gives CASKGLAGLRHEQYF.

The CDR3 sequence is CASSQRGGTGELFF. The DNA of the CDR3 is TGTGCCAGCAGCCAACGAGGGGGGACCGGGGAGCTGTTTTTT. J is TRBJ2-2 and V is TRBV7-6; TRBD1 or TRBD2 may be the D gene (6 bases each). CDR3 length: 14 residues. Looked up from germline, CDR1 is SGHVS and CDR2 is FNYEAQ. Trimming left V 5 bases short and J 5 bases short, with 12 bases between.

This chain joins TRBV5-1 and TRBJ2-7, with 8 bases fitting TRBD1. The CDR3 is made up of 17 amino acids. Germline V gives CDR1 SGHRS, CDR2 YFSETQ. J gave up 0 bases and V 4 bases, and 12 bases lay outside the gene matches. The CDR3 reads CASSRARTGPSSYEQYF. Written as DNA, the CDR3 is TGCGCCAGCAGCAGAGCTCGGACAGGGCCTAGCTCCTACGAGCAGTACTTC.

This clone occurred once. This sequence joins TRBV10-1 and TRBJ2-7, with D maybe TRBD2 (6 bases). V gave up 11 bases and J gave up 1 base, with 15 bases separating them. The V gene's germline CDR1 is WNHNN and CDR2 SYGVQD (reference sequence). This CDR3 region has 13 residues. The DNA for the CDR3 is TGCGCCTCCTCCAGTCTAGCGTCCTACGAGCAGTACTTC. Translation: CASSSLASYEQYF.

For the CDR3, the DNA is TGTGCCAGCAGCGACCTACAGGGAGCTAATGAAAAACTGTTTTTT. Protein product: CASSDLQGANEKLFF. This chain uses TRBV5-4 with TRBJ1-4; tentatively, D is TRBD1 (6 bases). There are 15 residues in the CDR3. Germline lookup yields CDR1 SGHNT and CDR2 YYREEE (reference sequence). Trimming took off 4 bases at V and 3 bases at J, with 13 bases between the two ends.

The chain is built from TRBV2 and TRBJ2-7, with D perhaps TRBD2 (6 bases). Germline V gene data show CDR1 as SNHLY and CDR2 as FYNNEI. The CDR3 totals 14 residues. V lost 4 bases to trimming and J lost 4 bases, with 14 bases between them. The CDR3 loop reads CASSAGRGTYEQYF. For the CDR3, the DNA is TGTGCCAGCAGTGCCGGCCGGGGGACTTACGAGCAGTACTTC. Drawing the rest from reference TRBV2 and TRBJ2-7, the complete variable domain is EPEVTQTPSHQVTQMGQEVILRCVPISNHLYFYWYRQILGQKVEFLVSFYNNEISEKSEIFDDQFSVERPDGSNFTLKIRSTKLEDSAMYFCASSAGRGTYEQYFGPGTRLTVT.

The V gene is TRBV28, the J gene TRBJ2-7; no definite D call. Looked up from germline, CDR1 is MDHEN and CDR2 is SYDVKM. The CDR3 has 14 amino acids. V was shortened by 1 base and J by 4 bases, with 11 bases between the two germline ends. As DNA, the CDR3 is TGTGCCAGCAGTTTATCACTGGGGATTTACGAGCAGTACTTC. As protein: CASSLSLGIYEQYF.

The chain has TRBV28 and TRBJ1-1; D remains unclear. The germline CDR1 and CDR2 sequences are MDHEN and SYDVKM. V was pared by 3 bases and J by 10 bases, with 15 bases between. The CDR3 sequence is 13 residues long. CDR3 DNA sequence: TGTGCCAGCAGTTTCCCCGCCCCCGTGAGAGCTTTCTTT. This translates into CASSFPAPVRAFF.